Listed below are T cell receptor beta chains from one sample, sequenced in a study of T cell responses to AZD1222 COVID-19 vaccine. TCRdb's table, derived via immunoSEQ multiplex PCR, lists solely in-frame clones and lacks some. The sample yields roughly 120,000 clones, approximately 91% seen once. The source material was peripheral blood, sampled on day 0 of AZD1222 vaccination. The receptors here all came from an adult in good health. The CDR3 runs from the conserved cysteine through the conserved F or W. Each record gives: D gene, J gene, V gene, clone size, CDR3 protein, CDR3 DNA. The D gene is left open where the match is weak. Size tells how often a clone was seen (once, few, many) or the class of an expanded clone, and some rows leave it out.

>NA|TRBJ2-1|TRBV4-1|NA
CASSQPGQAYNEQFF
TGCGCCAGCAGCCAACCGGGACAAGCCTACAATGAGCAGTTCTTC
>NA|TRBJ2-2|TRBV27|once
CASSFALRSGELFF
TGTGCCAGCAGTTTCGCCTTAAGGAGCGGGGAGCTGTTTTTT
>TRBD2|TRBJ2-5|TRBV28|NA
CASSLWSGVAGPETQYF
TGTGCCAGCAGTTTATGGAGTGGGGTAGCGGGTCCGGAGACCCAGTACTTC
>NA|TRBJ1-4|TRBV9|once
CASSVAGMSEKLFF
TGTGCCAGCAGCGTAGCAGGGATGAGTGAAAAACTGTTTTTT
>NA|TRBJ1-2|TRBV3-1/TRBV3-2|NA
CASSQDQGHYGYTF
TGTGCCAGCAGCCAAGACCAGGGGCACTATGGCTACACCTTC
>NA|TRBJ1-1|TRBV5-1|NA
CASSLVLQANTEAFF
TGCGCCAGCAGCTTGGTTTTACAGGCGAACACTGAAGCTTTCTTT
>TRBD1|TRBJ1-2|TRBV18|NA
CASSPGQGSSNYGYTF
TGTGCCAGCTCACCGGGACAGGGGTCATCTAACTATGGCTACACCTTC
>NA|TRBJ1-6|TRBV6-5|NA
CASTDSPYSPLHF
TGTGCCAGCACGGATTCACCTTATTCACCCCTCCACTTT
>NA|TRBJ2-7|TRBV27|NA
CASSWGLPDEQYF
TGTGCCAGCAGTTGGGGGCTGCCGGACGAGCAGTACTTC
>NA|TRBJ1-3|TRBV10-2|NA
CASSSLRNTIYF
TGCGCCAGCAGTTCCCTGCGAAACACCATATATTTT
>NA|TRBJ2-1|TRBV7-9|NA
CASSNGPRDEQFF
TGTGCCAGCAGTAACGGACCGCGCGATGAGCAGTTCTTC
>TRBD1|TRBJ1-2|TRBV3-1/TRBV3-2|NA
CASSQGGQGNYGYTF
TGTGCCAGCAGCCAAGGTGGACAGGGTAACTATGGCTACACCTTC
>NA|TRBJ2-7|TRBV12-3/TRBV12-4|NA
CASSFSGGEQYF
TGTGCCAGCAGTTTTAGTGGGGGCGAGCAGTACTTC
>TRBD1|TRBJ2-1|TRBV4-1|NA
CASSQVLRDRGNEQFF
TGCGCCAGCAGCCAAGTGCTCCGGGACAGGGGTAATGAGCAGTTCTTC
>NA|TRBJ1-6|TRBV29-1|NA
CSARRAYNSPLHF
TGCAGCGCCCGGAGGGCCTATAATTCACCCCTCCACTTT
>NA|TRBJ2-3|TRBV29-1|NA
CSVAQRIHTDTQYF
TGCAGCGTTGCCCAGAGGATCCATACAGATACGCAGTATTTT
>NA|TRBJ1-6|TRBV21-1|NA
CASSKRIAQGNSPLHF
TGTGCCAGCAGCAAAAGGATCGCGCAGGGGAATTCACCCCTCCACTTT
>TRBD1|TRBJ2-6|TRBV5-8|NA
CASSLVTGTSNPSGANVLTF
TGTGCCAGCAGCTTGGTGACAGGGACCTCCAATCCCTCTGGGGCCAACGTCCTGACTTTC
>TRBD2|TRBJ2-5|TRBV7-2|NA
CASSLGVSGGQETQYF
TGTGCCAGCAGCTTAGGGGTTAGCGGGGGACAAGAGACCCAGTACTTC
>NA|TRBJ1-6|TRBV4-3|NA
CASSQGGDLSSYNSPLHF
TGCGCCAGCAGCCAAGGGGGTGACCTTAGCTCCTATAATTCACCCCTCCACTTT
>NA|TRBJ2-7|TRBV4-2|NA
CASSREGVAYEQYF
TGTGCCAGCAGCCGAGAGGGGGTGGCCTACGAGCAGTACTTC
>NA|TRBJ1-1|TRBV2|NA
CASSREGRDTEAFF
TGTGCCAGCAGCCGGGAGGGTCGGGACACTGAAGCTTTCTTT
>NA|TRBJ1-3|TRBV6-5|NA
CASSTGNTIYF
TGTGCCAGCAGCACTGGAAACACCATATATTTT
>TRBD1|TRBJ1-2|TRBV15|NA
CATRGTGHYGYTF
TGTGCCACCAGGGGGACAGGCCACTATGGCTACACCTTC
>TRBD1|TRBJ2-2|TRBV7-9|once
CASSSGTGANTGELFF
TGTGCCAGCAGTTCCGGGACAGGGGCGAACACCGGGGAGCTGTTTTTT
>NA|TRBJ2-6|TRBV6-5|NA
CASHRASTGANVLTF
TGTGCCAGTCACAGGGCCAGCACTGGGGCCAACGTCCTGACTTTC
>TRBD2|TRBJ2-5|TRBV4-2|NA
CASSQEPSGTGQETQYF
TGTGCCAGCAGCCAAGAACCCAGCGGGACGGGCCAAGAGACCCAGTACTTC
>NA|TRBJ1-5|TRBV19|NA
CASGLLDYSNQPQHF
TGTGCCAGCGGACTTTTGGACTATAGCAATCAGCCCCAGCATTTT
>NA|TRBJ1-2|TRBV5-1|NA
CASSLDTRYVYGYTF
TGCGCCAGCAGCTTGGACACTAGATATGTCTATGGCTACACCTTC
>NA|TRBJ2-3|TRBV15|NA
CATSRDAAGDTQYF
TGTGCCACCAGCAGAGATGCAGCGGGAGATACGCAGTATTTT
>TRBD1|TRBJ1-1|TRBV27|NA
CASSPGQGAWTEAFF
TGTGCCAGCAGTCCCGGACAGGGTGCCTGGACTGAAGCTTTCTTT
>TRBD2|TRBJ2-7|TRBV6-5|NA
CASSRTSGNYEQYF
TGTGCCAGCAGCAGGACTAGCGGAAACTACGAGCAGTACTTC
>NA|TRBJ1-3|TRBV11-2|NA
CASSPSDRGNTIYF
TGTGCCAGCAGCCCCTCGGACAGAGGAAACACCATATATTTT
>NA|TRBJ1-1|TRBV6-6|NA
CASRLRQNTEAFF
TGTGCCAGCAGACTCCGACAGAACACTGAAGCTTTCTTT
>TRBD1|TRBJ1-5|TRBV6-6|NA
CASTDRGLEPQHF
TGTGCCAGCACCGACAGGGGGCTTGAGCCCCAGCATTTT
>NA|TRBJ2-3|TRBV6-4|NA
CASSEDLRTDTQYF
TGTGCCAGCAGTGAAGACTTGAGAACAGATACGCAGTATTTT
>NA|TRBJ2-2|TRBV5-1|few
CASSPSTRLLTGELFF
TGCGCCAGCAGCCCCTCGACTAGGCTACTCACCGGGGAGCTGTTTTTT
>NA|TRBJ2-1|TRBV7-2|NA
CASSLGGGTEFYNEQFF
TGTGCCAGCAGCTTAGGGGGCGGGACAGAATTTTACAATGAGCAGTTCTTC